What follows describes a single T cell receptor beta chain. The target of this receptor is not known. No much larger clone exists at a distance of one base, and base qualities are not known. The data originate from a study of cytomegalovirus exposure and HLA in healthy donors (dated by TCRdb to the late 2010s). Regarding the complete study: In an earlier analysis of some 610 of the donors, roughly 300 Gb of sequence data and 100 million or so unique TCR beta sequences from about 190 million T cells were reported. Approximately 310 gigabases of sequencing data and around 85 million unique TCR sequences made up an early release that covered under 750 HLA-typed donors. Among the roughly 430 genotyped donors, around 79% belonged to the genetic ancestry cluster associated with self-reported Caucasian donors. The study was designed to test whether signatures of past pathogen exposure could be identified by cataloging public T cell receptors. The T cell repertoires of 700 or so subjects were profiled by immunosequencing and related to cytomegalovirus serostatus. Along with the roughly 670-subject first cohort, a separate validation cohort of around 120 different subjects was used. To predict cytomegalovirus infection status, the study combined high-throughput TCR immunosequencing, statistical association of individual TCRs with disease status, and machine learning. A later analysis re-analyzed previously published TCR beta repertoires from hundreds of donors and added high-resolution HLA genotyping to study TCR occurrence patterns. The later analysis used no new phenotypic data to find candidate immune exposures, relying instead on TCR beta sequences and their occurrence across donors. An earlier analysis of 587 of the donors applied high-throughput TCR beta sequencing to assess whether each TCR beta V gene segment acted as functional or pseudogenic. Alongside the repertoire data, information on donor age, sex, ethnicity and CMV serostatus was compiled. Genome-wide SNP genotypes for about 55% of the 666 donors were used in a later genetic analysis, which treated that subset as a discovery cohort. Every repertoire in the discovery cohort had been generated on one and the same sequencing platform. Class I and class II HLA loci were covered by the typing at four-digit resolution. The number of donors typed differed by locus, with roughly 620-640 for A, B, C, DRB1 and DQB1, more than 500 for DQA1, nearly 610 for DPA1, and some 440 for DPB1. Because of strong linkage in the cohort, five DR-DQ haplotypes were treated as single units for association and clustering. Across about 380 genotyped donors of the cohort, an average of about 220,000 unique TCR beta nucleotide sequences per donor were sequenced, and 15% to 20% of those sequences were non-productive.

There are 15 amino acids in the CDR3, from cysteine to phenylalanine inclusive. Only the CDR3 region is kept as DNA, spanning 45 bases read in frame from base 1. CDR1 and CDR2 are drawn from the germline V gene: SGHTA, FQGTGA. V has 2 bases trimmed and J has 5 bases trimmed; junction bases matching no gene number 0. The cohort consisted of 650 to 850 healthy bone marrow donors. At the time of sampling, every cohort member was nominally healthy, though immune exposures that went unrecorded were likely present. CMV serostatus was positive for about 290 and negative for about 55% of the roughly 670 cohort members, and was not recorded for this donor. Each donor provided a peripheral blood sample, and peripheral blood mononuclear cells were used for TCR beta sequencing. The Qiagen DNeasy Blood Extraction Kit was used to extract genomic DNA from the blood cell samples. Overall study outcomes, separate from this receptor: A later analysis found that most CMV-associated TCR beta chains appeared HLA-restricted, with HLA associations seemingly driven largely by CMV exposure. Across donors, most TCR sequences were observed very rarely, whereas some public TCRs were present in many individuals. Because HLA typing was missing for some donors at each locus, association tests included only the typed subset. Roughly uniform sequencing depth across donors was assumed in presence/absence analyses, although this assumption may not hold. A further reported finding was that TCR beta sequences accurately predicted the HLA-A and HLA-B alleles for most subjects in the first cohort. A cluster of highly shared sequence variants was judged likely to represent a technical artifact of the sequencing pipeline. A total of about 180 TCR beta chains were listed by the study as associated with cytomegalovirus. A later genetic analysis reported fewer N-insertions in productive TCRs among donors in an Asian-associated ancestry cluster than the roughly 720-donor mean. Linkage disequilibrium might explain the correlated functional status among segregating V segments, but an unknown experimental factor could not be ruled out. In this cohort, only TCR beta chains were sequenced, and detectable features were limited by the absence of alpha or paired-chain data. In an earlier analysis of around 500 of the donors, most TCR beta V segments appeared in productive rearrangements about 87% or about 30% of the time, broadly matching IMGT annotations. A few of the identified cytomegalovirus-associated TCR beta chains were confirmed in vitro to be specific for cytomegalovirus antigens. In a later genetic analysis, a missense DCLRE1C variant was associated with V-gene and J-gene trimming of TCR beta chains, and the association was replicated in an independent cohort. Specific HLA alleles were associated with 16,951 TCR beta sequences at a false discovery rate of 0.05 in a later analysis. A later analysis found that HLA-associated TCR beta chains were more clonally expanded and had lower generation probabilities than equally common non-associated chains. Because the 87-base-pair reads could not distinguish some IMGT-functional V segments, including TRBV6-2 and TRBV6-3, those segments were excluded. For the cohort, immune exposure information was limited to CMV serostatus. According to a later analysis, parvovirus B19, influenza, CMV and Epstein-Barr virus appeared linked to several top co-occurrence clusters. Cytomegalovirus status was reported to be diagnosed by the classifier with high specificity and sensitivity in both the original and validation cohorts. When HLA alleles, especially DR and DQ, strongly co-occurred, attributing TCR associations to individual alleles was difficult. The authors suggested that the approach could potentially be extended to other disease states and immunological phenotypes. In a later analysis, TCR association rates were found to vary across HLA loci, with the most associated TCRs seen for DRB1 alleles and the fewest for HLA-C alleles. Because counts were too low, roughly 17 rarely observed V segments, including chromosome 9 orphons, were left out of the earlier analysis of 500 to 750 of the donors.

Library generation was performed with the immunoSEQ multiplex PCR assay. A mixture of 60 forward primers for TCR Vbeta segments and 13 reverse primers for TCR Jbeta segments was used in the multiplex PCR. The CDR3 region of rearranged TCR beta genes was amplified from genomic DNA by a multiplex PCR assay. Amplified TCR beta libraries were sequenced as 87-base-pair reads on the Illumina HiSeq System. The authors processed their data as follows. A later analysis tallied some 79 million unique TCR beta chains across the 660 or so repertoires, and some 10 million of those chains were shared by two or more donors. Raw reads were error-corrected and collapsed into unique sequences with a nearest-neighbor algorithm that merged closely related sequences to remove PCR and sequencing errors. Alignment of CDR3 sequences to IMGT reference sequences was used to assign V, D and J gene segments. For a sequence to be retained, a match of at least six nucleotides was required to both a V gene segment and a J gene segment. Rearrangements were classified as productive when the CDR3 lacked stop codons and remained in frame with V and J, and all other rearrangements were classified as non-productive. CDR3 was defined according to IMGT convention as the region running from the second conserved V-encoded cysteine to the conserved J-encoded phenylalanine. The earlier analysis of around 640 of the donors excluded sequences that lacked an unambiguous match to a single V gene segment. In an earlier analysis of some 590 of the donors, a V segment was called functional when productive rearrangements were above 56.7%, and segregating when the standard deviation between donors exceeded 5%. To diagnose cytomegalovirus status from the catalog of TCR beta chain sequences, a statistical classification framework was built. V and J gene assignment, in a later analysis, came from comparing TCR nucleotide sequences with IMGT/GENE-DB human TR gene sequences. The TCRdist pipeline was used in a later analysis to assign CDR3 sequences and most-parsimonious VDJ recombination scenarios. A later analysis defined each TCR beta chain by its CDR3 amino acid sequence plus V-gene family, and excluded reads lacking a unique V-gene family. In a later analysis, 450 to 600 highly shared, low-generation-probability nucleotide sequences were removed to address suspected cross-contamination and a sequencing artifact. A later analysis calculated a clonal expansion index for each public chain from normalized within-repertoire ranks of inferred template counts. In a later analysis, generation probabilities were computed using a VDJ recombination model fitted to out-of-frame rearrangements, and the results were checked against IGoR. A later analysis scored TCR-TCR, TCR-HLA and TCR-CMV co-occurrence with hypergeometric tests, applying a repertoire-size bias correction to TCR pairs. To estimate false discovery rates, a later analysis permuted the HLA or CMV assignments 20 times. In a later analysis, co-occurring TCRs were grouped with DBSCAN, and TCRdist sequence similarity was added when clustering was performed within HLA-allele-positive subsets. Co-occurrence clustering excluded repertoires with fewer than 30,000 or more than 120,000 public chains, plus five with anomalous nucleotide sharing. In its TCRdb copy, this immuneACCESS table keeps in-frame sequences only and misses some clones. Where compared with another copy, unresolved V genes explain less than half of these, and the others have no known cause. V, J and clone size are taken as reported in that table, and D and trimming were inferred from the DNA itself. The sample table holds 200,000 to 250,000 clones, of which 70% to 90% were seen once. The ten largest clonotypes hold 1% to 1.5% of the sample.

The specimen was PBMCs. The chain is assembled from TRBV7-3 and TRBJ2-1, with 13 central nucleotides matching TRBD2. This receptor was obtained from a human donor in good health. The CDR3 protein sequence reads: CASSLGLAGDNEQFF. The DNA is as follows: TGTGCCAGCAGCTTAGGACTAGCGGGGGACAATGAGCAGTTCTTC.